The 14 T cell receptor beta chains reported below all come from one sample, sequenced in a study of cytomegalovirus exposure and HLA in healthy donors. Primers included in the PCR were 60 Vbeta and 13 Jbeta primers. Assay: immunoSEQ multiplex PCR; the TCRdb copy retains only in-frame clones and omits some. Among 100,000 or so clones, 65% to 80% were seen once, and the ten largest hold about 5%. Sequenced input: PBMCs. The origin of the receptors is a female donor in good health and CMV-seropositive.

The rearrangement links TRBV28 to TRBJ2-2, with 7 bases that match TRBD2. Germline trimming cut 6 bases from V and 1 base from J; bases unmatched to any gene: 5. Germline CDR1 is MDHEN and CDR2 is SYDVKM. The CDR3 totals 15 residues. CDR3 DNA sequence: TGTGCCAGCAGAGAGTCTAGCGGGAACACCGGGGAGCTGTTTTTT. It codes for CASRESSGNTGELFF.

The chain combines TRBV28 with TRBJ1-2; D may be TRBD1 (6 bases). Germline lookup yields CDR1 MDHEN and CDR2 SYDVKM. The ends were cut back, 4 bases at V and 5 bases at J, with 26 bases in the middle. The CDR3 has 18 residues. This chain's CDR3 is CASSSISPGGREEYGYTF. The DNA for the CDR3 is TGTGCCAGCAGTTCAATCTCTCCGGGGGGCAGGGAGGAGTATGGCTACACCTTC.

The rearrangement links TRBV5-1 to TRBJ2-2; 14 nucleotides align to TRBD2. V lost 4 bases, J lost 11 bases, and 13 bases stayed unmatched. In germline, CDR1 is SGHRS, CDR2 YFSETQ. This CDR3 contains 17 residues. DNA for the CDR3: TGCGCCAGCAGCCCCGGGACTAGCGGGGGCCTCCGAGGAGAGCTGTTTTTT. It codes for CASSPGTSGGLRGELFF.

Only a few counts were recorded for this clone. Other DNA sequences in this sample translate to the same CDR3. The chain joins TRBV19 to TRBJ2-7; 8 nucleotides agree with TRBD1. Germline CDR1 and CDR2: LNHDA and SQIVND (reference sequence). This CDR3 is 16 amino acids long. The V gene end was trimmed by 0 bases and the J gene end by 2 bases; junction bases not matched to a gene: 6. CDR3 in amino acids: CASSIDGGTGTYEQYF. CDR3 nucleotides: TGTGCCAGTAGTATAGATGGGGGGACAGGAACCTACGAGCAGTACTTC. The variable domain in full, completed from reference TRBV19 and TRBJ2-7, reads DGGITQSPKYLFRKEGQNVTLSCEQNLNHDAMYWYRQDPGQGLRLIYYSQIVNDFQKGDIAEGYSVSREKKESFPLTVTSAQKNPTAFYLCASSIDGGTGTYEQYFGPGTRLTVT.

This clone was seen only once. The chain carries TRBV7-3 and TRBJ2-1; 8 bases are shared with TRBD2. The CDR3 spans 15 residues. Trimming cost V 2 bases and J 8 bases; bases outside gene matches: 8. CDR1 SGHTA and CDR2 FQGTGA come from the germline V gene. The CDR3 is CASSLGALRGDEQFF. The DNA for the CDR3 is TGTGCCAGCAGCTTAGGTGCACTGCGGGGGGATGAGCAGTTCTTC. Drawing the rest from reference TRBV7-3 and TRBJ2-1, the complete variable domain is GAGVSQTPSNKVTEKGKYVELRCDPISGHTALYWYRQSLGQGPEFLIYFQGTGAADDSGLPNDRFFAVRPEGSVSTLKIQRTERGDSAVYLCASSLGALRGDEQFFGPGTRLTVL.

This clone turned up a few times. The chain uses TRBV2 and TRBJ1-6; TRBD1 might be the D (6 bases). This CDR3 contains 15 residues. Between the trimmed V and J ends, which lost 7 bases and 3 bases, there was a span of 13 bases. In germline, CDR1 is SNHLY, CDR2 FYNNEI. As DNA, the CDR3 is TGTGCCAGCAAAACCCAGGGGAACTATAATTCACCCCTCCACTTT. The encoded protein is CASKTQGNYNSPLHF.

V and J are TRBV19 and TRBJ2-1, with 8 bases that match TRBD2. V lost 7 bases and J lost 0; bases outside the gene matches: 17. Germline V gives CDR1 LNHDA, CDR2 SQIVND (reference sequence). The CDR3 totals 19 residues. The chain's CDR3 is CASIRSGGRPTSSYNEQFF. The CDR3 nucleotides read TGTGCCAGTATACGGTCCGGCGGGAGGCCTACGAGCTCCTACAATGAGCAGTTCTTC.

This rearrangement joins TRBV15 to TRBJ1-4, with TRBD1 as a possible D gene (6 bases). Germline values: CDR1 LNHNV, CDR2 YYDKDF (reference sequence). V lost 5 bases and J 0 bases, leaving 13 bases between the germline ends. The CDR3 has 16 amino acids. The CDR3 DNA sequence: TGTGCCACCAGCGGGGGACATCGGGCAACTAATGAAAAACTGTTTTTT. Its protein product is CATSGGHRATNEKLFF.

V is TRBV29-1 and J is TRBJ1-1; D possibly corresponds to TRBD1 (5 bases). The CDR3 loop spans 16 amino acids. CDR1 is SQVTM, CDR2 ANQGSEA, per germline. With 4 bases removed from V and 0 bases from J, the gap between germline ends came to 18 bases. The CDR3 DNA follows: TGCAGCGTTGTTGGGGTAGGGGACTCCATGAACACTGAAGCTTTCTTT. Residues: CSVVGVGDSMNTEAFF.

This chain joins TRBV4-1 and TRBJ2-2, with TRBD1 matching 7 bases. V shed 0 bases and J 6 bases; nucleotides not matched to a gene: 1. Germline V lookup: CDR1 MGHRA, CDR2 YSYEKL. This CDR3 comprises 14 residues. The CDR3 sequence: CASSQDQGAGELFF. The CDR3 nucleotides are TGCGCCAGCAGCCAAGACCAGGGGGCCGGGGAGCTGTTTTTT.

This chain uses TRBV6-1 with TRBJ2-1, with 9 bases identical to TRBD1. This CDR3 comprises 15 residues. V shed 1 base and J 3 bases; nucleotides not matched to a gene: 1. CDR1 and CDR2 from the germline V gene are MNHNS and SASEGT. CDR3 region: CASSEGQGDYNEQFF. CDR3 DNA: TGTGCCAGCAGTGAAGGACAGGGGGACTACAATGAGCAGTTCTTC.

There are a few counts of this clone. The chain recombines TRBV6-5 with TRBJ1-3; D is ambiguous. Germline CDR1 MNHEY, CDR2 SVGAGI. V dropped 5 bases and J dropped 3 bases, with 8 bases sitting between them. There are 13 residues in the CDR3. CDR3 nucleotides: TGTGCCAGCAGTATCTCTTTTGGAAACACCATATATTTT. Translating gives CASSISFGNTIYF.

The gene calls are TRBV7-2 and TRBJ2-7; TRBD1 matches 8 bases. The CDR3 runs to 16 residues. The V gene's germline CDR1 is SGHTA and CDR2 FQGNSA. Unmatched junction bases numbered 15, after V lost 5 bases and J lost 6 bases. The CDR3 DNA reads TGTGCCAGCAGCCTAACCCCGCAGGGGGCGCAGGGCGAGCAGTACTTC. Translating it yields CASSLTPQGAQGEQYF.

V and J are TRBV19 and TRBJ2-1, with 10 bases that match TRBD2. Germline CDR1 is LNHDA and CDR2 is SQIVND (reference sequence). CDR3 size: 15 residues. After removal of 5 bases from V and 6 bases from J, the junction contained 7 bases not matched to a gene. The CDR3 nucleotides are TGTGCCAGTAGTTTCACTAGCGGGGTCGGCAATGAGCAGTTCTTC. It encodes CASSFTSGVGNEQFF. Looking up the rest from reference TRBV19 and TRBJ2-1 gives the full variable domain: DGGITQSPKYLFRKEGQNVTLSCEQNLNHDAMYWYRQDPGQGLRLIYYSQIVNDFQKGDIAEGYSVSREKKESFPLTVTSAQKNPTAFYLCASSFTSGVGNEQFFGPGTRLTVL.